The subject of this entry is one T cell receptor (beta chain). In its sample, this clone comes out as medium-sized (0.01 to 0.1%). Which antigen it targets is not known. There are no base qualities to consult, and no much larger clone falls within one base. This sample was included in a study of sequential checkpoint blockade in melanoma (dated by TCRdb to between 2017 and 2020). In terms of the full investigation: Patients were randomized 1:1 to first-line nivolumab followed by ipilimumab (arm A) or ipilimumab followed by nivolumab (arm B). Maintenance nivolumab was given following each of the two trial sequences.

At the junction V is shortened by 6 bases and J by 8 bases; bases outside the gene matches: 11. From its cysteine to its phenylalanine, the CDR3 spans 15 amino acids. The read is trimmed to its CDR3 DNA, 45 bases read in frame from base 1. The germline V gene yields MRHNA for CDR1 and SNTAGT for CDR2. Read against the paper, the sample's treatment or condition label means: randomized to nivolumab then ipilimumab (arm A) or the reverse (arm B). None of the patients in the trial had previously been given DNA-damaging chemotherapy. Live CD3+CD8+ cells negative for CD19 and CD56 were sorted from thawed PBMCs on a FACS Aria II flow cytometer. Samples came from patients with melanoma in CheckMate 064, a randomized, open-label phase II trial of sequential checkpoint blockade. Peripheral blood mononuclear cells were collected by leukapheresis, purified with Ficoll-Paque, and frozen in human serum with roughly 9.9% DMSO. Immediately after sorting, the purity of sorted blood CD3+CD8+ cells was verified to be >98%, after which DNA was extracted.

The paper as a whole reports these results and caveats: Validation of the response-prediction model combining TCR metrics and mutation burden is needed in larger, independent patient cohorts.

TCRbeta CDR3 regions were immunosequenced from genomic DNA with the immunoSEQ Assay. Prior to high-throughput sequencing, genomic DNA was amplified by bias-controlled multiplex PCR. Per the source publication's procedure: To quantify the absolute abundance of each unique TCRbeta CDR3 region, the sequences were collapsed and filtered. Clonality, defined as 1 minus Pielou's evenness, was calculated using productive rearrangements only. A previously published method was used to identify clones with significantly greater frequencies in on-treatment samples than in baseline samples. The clones in this table, taken by TCRdb from immuneACCESS, are in-frame only. Not every clone is retained; where verified, under half of the shortfall comes from an unresolved V gene, and the cause of the rest is unknown. V and J calls and clone size follow that table, whereas D and trimming were derived from the DNA. The sample table shows around 12,000 clones, and 60% to 80% are seen once. About a sixth of the sample is taken by the ten largest.

The sequence was obtained from a human donor with melanoma. Source: CD8+ T cells sorted from blood (inferred from file names), taken from a patient given nivolumab and ipilimumab in sequence. The rearrangement combines TRBV6-4 with TRBJ2-1; TRBD2 fits 9 bases in the junction. The CDR3 in this case is CASSNGAGGRDEQFF. The sequence in DNA is TGTGCCAGCAGCAACGGGGCGGGAGGGCGAGATGAGCAGTTCTTC.